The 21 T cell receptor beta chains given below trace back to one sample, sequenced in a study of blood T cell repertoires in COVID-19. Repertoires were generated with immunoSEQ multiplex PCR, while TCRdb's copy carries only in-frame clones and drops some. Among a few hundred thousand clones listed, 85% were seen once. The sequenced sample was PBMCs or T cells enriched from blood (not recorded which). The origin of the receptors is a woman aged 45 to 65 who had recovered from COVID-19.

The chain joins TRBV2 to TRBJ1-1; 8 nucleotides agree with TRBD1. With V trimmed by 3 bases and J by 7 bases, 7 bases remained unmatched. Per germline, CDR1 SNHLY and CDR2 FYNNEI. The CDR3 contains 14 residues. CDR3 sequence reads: CASSDPDREVEAFF. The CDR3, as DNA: TGTGCCAGCAGTGACCCGGACAGGGAGGTTGAAGCTTTCTTT.

CDR3 region: CASSLFVHSSYNEQFF. The CDR3 DNA follows: TGTGCCAGCAGCTTGTTTGTCCATAGCTCCTACAATGAGCAGTTCTTC. This rearrangement joins TRBV5-4 to TRBJ2-1; D is unresolved. V was shortened by 1 base and J by 0 bases, with 11 bases between the two germline ends. Germline values: CDR1 SGHNT, CDR2 YYREEE (reference sequence). This CDR3 is built from 16 residues.

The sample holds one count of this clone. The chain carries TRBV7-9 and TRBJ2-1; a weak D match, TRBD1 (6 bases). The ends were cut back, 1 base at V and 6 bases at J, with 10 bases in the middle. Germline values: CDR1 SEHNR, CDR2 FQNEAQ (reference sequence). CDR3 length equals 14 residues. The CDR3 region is CASSLGGLANEQFF. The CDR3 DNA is TGTGCCAGCAGCTTAGGGGGGCTCGCCAATGAGCAGTTCTTC. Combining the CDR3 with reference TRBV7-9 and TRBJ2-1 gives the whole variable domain DTGVSQNPRHKITKRGQNVTFRCDPISEHNRLYWYRQTLGQGPEFLTYFQNEAQLEKSRLLSDRFSAERPKGSFSTLEIQRTEQGDSAMYLCASSLGGLANEQFFGPGTRLTVL.

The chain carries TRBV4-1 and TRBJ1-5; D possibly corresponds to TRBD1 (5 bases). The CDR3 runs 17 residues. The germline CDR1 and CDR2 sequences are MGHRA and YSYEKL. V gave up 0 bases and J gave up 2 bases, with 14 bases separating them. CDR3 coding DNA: TGCGCCAGCAGCCAAGAGGGGGGTATTTCGGGCAATCAGCCCCAGCATTTT. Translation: CASSQEGGISGNQPQHF.

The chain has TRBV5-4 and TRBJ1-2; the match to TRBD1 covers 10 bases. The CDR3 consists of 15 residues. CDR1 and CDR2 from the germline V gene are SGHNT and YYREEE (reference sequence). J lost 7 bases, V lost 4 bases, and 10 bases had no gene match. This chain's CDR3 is CASSGAGTGAGGYTF. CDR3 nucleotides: TGTGCCAGCAGCGGGGCCGGGACAGGGGCTGGTGGCTACACCTTC.

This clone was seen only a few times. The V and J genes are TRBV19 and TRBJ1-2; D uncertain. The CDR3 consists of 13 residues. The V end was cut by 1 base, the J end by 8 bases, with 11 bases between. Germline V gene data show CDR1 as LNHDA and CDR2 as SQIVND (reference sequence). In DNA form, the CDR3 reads TGTGCCAGTAGTATAGTCACCGGGATGGGCTACACCTTC. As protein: CASSIVTGMGYTF.

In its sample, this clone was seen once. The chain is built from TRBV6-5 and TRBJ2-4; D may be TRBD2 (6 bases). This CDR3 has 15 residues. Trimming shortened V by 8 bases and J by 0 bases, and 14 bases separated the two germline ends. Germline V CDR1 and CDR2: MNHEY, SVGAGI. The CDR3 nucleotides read TGTGCCAGCTCGCGTGAGGGACTAGCCAAAAACATTCAGTACTTC. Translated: CASSREGLAKNIQYF.

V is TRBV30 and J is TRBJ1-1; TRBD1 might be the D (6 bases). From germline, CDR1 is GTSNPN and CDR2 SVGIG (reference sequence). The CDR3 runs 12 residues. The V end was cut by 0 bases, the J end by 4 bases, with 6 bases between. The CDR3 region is CAWSVGGTEAFF. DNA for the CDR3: TGTGCCTGGAGTGTAGGGGGCACTGAAGCTTTCTTT.

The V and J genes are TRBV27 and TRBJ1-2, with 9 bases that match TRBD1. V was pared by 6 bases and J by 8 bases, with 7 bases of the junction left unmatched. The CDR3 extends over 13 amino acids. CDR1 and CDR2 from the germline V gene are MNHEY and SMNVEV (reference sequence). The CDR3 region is CASSSDRGLGYTF. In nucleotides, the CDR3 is TGTGCCAGCAGCTCGGACAGGGGTTTAGGCTACACCTTC.

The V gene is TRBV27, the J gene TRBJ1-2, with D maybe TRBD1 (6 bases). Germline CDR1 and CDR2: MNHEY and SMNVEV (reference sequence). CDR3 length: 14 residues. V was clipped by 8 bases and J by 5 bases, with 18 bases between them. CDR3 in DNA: TGTGCCAGCCGGTCGACAGGTTCAAATTATGGCTACACCTTC. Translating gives CASRSTGSNYGYTF.

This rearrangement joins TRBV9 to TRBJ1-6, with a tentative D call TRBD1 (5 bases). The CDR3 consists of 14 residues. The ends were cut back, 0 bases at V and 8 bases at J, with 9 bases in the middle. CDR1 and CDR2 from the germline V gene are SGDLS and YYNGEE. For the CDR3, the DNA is TGTGCCAGCAGCGTAGAACGGGACTATTCACCCCTCCACTTT. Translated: CASSVERDYSPLHF. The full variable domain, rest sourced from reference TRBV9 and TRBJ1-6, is DSGVTQTPKHLITATGQRVTLRCSPRSGDLSVYWYQQSLDQGLQFLIQYYNGEERAKGNILERFSAQQFPDLHSELNLSSLELGDSALYFCASSVERDYSPLHFGNGTRLTVT.

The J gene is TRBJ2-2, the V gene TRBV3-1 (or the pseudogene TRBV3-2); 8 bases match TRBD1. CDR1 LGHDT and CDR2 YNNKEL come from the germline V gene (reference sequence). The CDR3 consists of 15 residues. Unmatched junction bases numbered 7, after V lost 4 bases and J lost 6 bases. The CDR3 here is CASSPRDRFPGELFF. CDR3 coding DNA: TGTGCCAGCAGCCCCCGGGACAGGTTCCCCGGGGAGCTGTTTTTT.

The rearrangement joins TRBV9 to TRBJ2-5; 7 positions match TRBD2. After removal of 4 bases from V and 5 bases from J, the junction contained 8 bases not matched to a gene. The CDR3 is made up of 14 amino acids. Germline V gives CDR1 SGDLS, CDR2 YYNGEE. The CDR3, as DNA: TGTGCCAGCAGCTCCGGACTAGTTCAGGAGACCCAGTACTTC. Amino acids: CASSSGLVQETQYF.

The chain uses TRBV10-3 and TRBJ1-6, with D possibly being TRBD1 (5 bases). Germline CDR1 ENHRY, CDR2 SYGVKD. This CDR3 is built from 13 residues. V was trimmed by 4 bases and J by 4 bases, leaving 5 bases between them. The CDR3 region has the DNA TGTGCCATCAGTGGACAGTATAATTCACCCCTCCACTTT. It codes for CAISGQYNSPLHF.

The CDR3 DNA follows: TGTGCCAGCAGCTTGGCTGGCCCCGTGAACACCGGGGAGCTGTTTTTT. It codes for CASSLAGPVNTGELFF. The chain couples TRBV5-4 to TRBJ2-2; no definite D call. Per germline, CDR1 SGHNT and CDR2 YYREEE (reference sequence). The CDR3 is made up of 16 amino acids. The ends were cut back, 0 bases at V and 1 base at J, with 10 bases in the middle.

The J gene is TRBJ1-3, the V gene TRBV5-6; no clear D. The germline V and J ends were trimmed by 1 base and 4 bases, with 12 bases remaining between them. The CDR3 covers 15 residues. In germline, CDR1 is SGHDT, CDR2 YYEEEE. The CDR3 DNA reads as TGTGCCAGCAGCTTGTTATCCGGGGTGGGAAACACCATATATTTT. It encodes CASSLLSGVGNTIYF.

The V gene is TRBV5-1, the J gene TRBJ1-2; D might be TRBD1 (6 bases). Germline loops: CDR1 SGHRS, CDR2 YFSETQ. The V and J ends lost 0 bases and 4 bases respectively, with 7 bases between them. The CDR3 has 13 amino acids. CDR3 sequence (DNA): TGCGCCAGCAGCTTGGACAGGGCCTATGGCTACACCTTC. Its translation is CASSLDRAYGYTF. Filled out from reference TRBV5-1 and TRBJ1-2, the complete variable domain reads KAGVTQTPRYLIKTRGQQVTLSCSPISGHRSVSWYQQTPGQGLQFLFEYFSETQRNKGNFPGRFSGRQFSNSRSEMNVSTLELGDSALYLCASSLDRAYGYTFGSGTRLTVV.

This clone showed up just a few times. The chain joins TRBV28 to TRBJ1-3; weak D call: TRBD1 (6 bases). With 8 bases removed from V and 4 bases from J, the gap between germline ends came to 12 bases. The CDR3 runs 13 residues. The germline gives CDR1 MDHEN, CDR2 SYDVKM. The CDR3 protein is CASQTGTGNTIYF. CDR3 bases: TGTGCCAGCCAAACAGGGACGGGAAACACCATATATTTT.

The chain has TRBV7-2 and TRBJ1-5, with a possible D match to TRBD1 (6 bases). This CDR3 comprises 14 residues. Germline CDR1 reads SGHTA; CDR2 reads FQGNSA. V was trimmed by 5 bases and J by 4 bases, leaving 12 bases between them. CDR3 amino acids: CASSLGTPNQPQHF. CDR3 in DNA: TGTGCCAGCAGCCTCGGGACACCAAATCAGCCCCAGCATTTT.

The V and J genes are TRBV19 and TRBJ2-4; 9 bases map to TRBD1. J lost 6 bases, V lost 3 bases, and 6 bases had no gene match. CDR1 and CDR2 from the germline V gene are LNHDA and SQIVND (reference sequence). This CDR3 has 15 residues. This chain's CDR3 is CASSITGQGTNIQYF. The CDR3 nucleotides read TGTGCCAGTAGTATCACGGGACAGGGTACAAACATTCAGTACTTC.

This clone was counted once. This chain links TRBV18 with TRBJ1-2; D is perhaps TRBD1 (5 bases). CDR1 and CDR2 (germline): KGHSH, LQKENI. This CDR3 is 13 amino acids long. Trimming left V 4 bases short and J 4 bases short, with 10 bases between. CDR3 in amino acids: CASSQTESYGYTF. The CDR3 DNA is TGTGCCAGCTCACAGACAGAGAGCTATGGCTACACCTTC.